One sample yielded the 31 T cell receptor beta chains listed below, sequenced in a study of cytomegalovirus exposure and HLA in healthy donors. In the PCR, 60 Vbeta and 13 Jbeta primers were used. Produced via immunoSEQ multiplex PCR; TCRdb's table is partial and in-frame only. The sample includes under 300,000 clones, roughly two thirds of them seen just once. Sequencing was performed on PBMCs. The receptors derive from a female donor in good health and CMV-seronegative.

This clone appeared a single time. The V gene is TRBV7-2, the J gene TRBJ2-2; TRBD2 matches at 13 bases. In germline, CDR1 is SGHTA, CDR2 FQGNSA. The CDR3 sequence is 16 residues long. The J segment lost 8 bases and the V segment lost 5 bases, leaving 8 bases of the junction unmatched. CDR3 sequence reads: CASSRRTSGSLGELFF. The CDR3 DNA sequence: TGTGCCAGCAGCCGAAGGACTAGCGGGAGTCTGGGGGAGCTGTTTTTT.

This CDR3 reads CASSYAGVPYEQYF. In nucleotides, the CDR3 is TGTGCCAGCAGTTATGCCGGGGTGCCCTACGAGCAGTACTTC. This chain links TRBV27 with TRBJ2-7; D might be TRBD2 (5 bases). The CDR3 is 14 residues long. From germline, CDR1 is MNHEY and CDR2 SMNVEV (reference sequence). The V end was cut by 4 bases, the J end by 2 bases, with 12 bases between.

This clone was detected once. The rearrangement uses TRBV28 and TRBJ2-7; the match to TRBD2 covers 12 bases. V trimming: 3 bases; J trimming: 4 bases; junction bases outside the gene matches: 1. The CDR3 extends over 14 amino acids. The V gene's germline CDR1 is MDHEN and CDR2 SYDVKM. The CDR3, as DNA: TGTGCCAGCAGTTTGACTAGCGGGAGTTACGAGCAGTACTTC. Translating gives CASSLTSGSYEQYF.

This chain joins TRBV29-1 and TRBJ2-3; 7 bases are a match to TRBD2. Looked up from germline, CDR1 is SQVTM and CDR2 is ANQGSEA. The CDR3 covers 14 residues. The V and J ends lost 3 bases and 1 base, in that order; junction bases with no gene match: 4. The CDR3 is CSVEGGGGTDTQYF. In nucleotides, the CDR3 is TGCAGCGTTGAGGGCGGGGGTGGCACAGATACGCAGTATTTT.

The chain employs TRBV10-3 and TRBJ1-5, with TRBD1 matching over 8 bases. Unmatched junction bases numbered 0, after V lost 2 bases and J lost 9 bases. Germline CDR1 and CDR2: ENHRY and SYGVKD. The CDR3 sequence is 12 residues long. This chain's CDR3 is CAISEGQGPQHF. In nucleotides, the CDR3 is TGTGCCATCAGTGAGGGACAGGGGCCCCAGCATTTT.

The chain carries TRBV5-4 and TRBJ2-7; 9 nucleotides align to TRBD1. CDR3 size: 14 residues. V shed 0 bases and J 5 bases; nucleotides not matched to a gene: 3. Germline V CDR1 and CDR2: SGHNT, YYREEE (reference sequence). Here the CDR3 reads CASSLAGTGNEQYF. DNA of the CDR3: TGTGCCAGCAGCTTGGCCGGGACAGGGAACGAGCAGTACTTC. Combining the CDR3 with reference TRBV5-4 and TRBJ2-7 gives the whole variable domain ETGVTQSPTHLIKTRGQQVTLRCSSQSGHNTVSWYQQALGQGPQFIFQYYREEENGRGNFPPRFSGLQFPNYSSELNVNALELDDSALYLCASSLAGTGNEQYFGPGTRLTVT.

The rearrangement joins TRBV2 to TRBJ1-1, with no clear D. This CDR3 is 13 amino acids long. Per germline, CDR1 SNHLY and CDR2 FYNNEI. V was clipped by 4 bases and J by 3 bases, with 9 bases between them. The CDR3 coding sequence is TGTGCCAGCAGTGCTGGCCTTTACACTGAAGCTTTCTTT. This sequence encodes CASSAGLYTEAFF.

This clone has only a few counts. The chain recombines TRBV2 with TRBJ2-3, with 9 bases matching TRBD2. In germline, CDR1 is SNHLY, CDR2 FYNNEI. V shed 0 bases and J 1 base; nucleotides not matched to a gene: 8. This CDR3 has 18 residues. The CDR3, as DNA: TGTGCCAGCAGTGAAGCGGCGGGACTAGCAAGTGGCACAGATACGCAGTATTTT. It codes for CASSEAAGLASGTDTQYF.

The gene calls are TRBV19 and TRBJ2-5, with 9 bases lining up with TRBD2. After removal of 7 bases from V and 2 bases from J, the junction contained 5 bases not matched to a gene. The V gene's germline CDR1 is LNHDA and CDR2 SQIVND (reference sequence). CDR3 length equals 14 residues. DNA for the CDR3: TGTGCCAGTACAGCGGGAGGTCGGCAAGAGACCCAGTACTTC. Protein product: CASTAGGRQETQYF.

The chain combines TRBV6-5 with TRBJ2-5; TRBD2 is a possible D gene (7 bases). The J call may not be correct, given that the DNA end is closer to TRBJ2-7. CDR3 size: 16 residues. The V gene's germline CDR1 is MNHEY and CDR2 SVGAGI. The CDR3 DNA reads TGTGCCAGCAGTTACTCTGGGGGAGGGGGGGCCTACGAGCAGTACTTC. Its protein product is CASSYSGGGGAYEQYF.

This clone was counted between two and nine times. The rearrangement joins TRBV10-3 to TRBJ2-7, with TRBD1 identical over 8 bases. The V segment lost 0 bases and the J segment 6 bases; nucleotides outside the gene matches: 4. Germline CDR1 and CDR2: ENHRY and SYGVKD. The length of the CDR3 is 14 residues. The CDR3 here is CAISESRGLGEQYF. Written as DNA, the CDR3 is TGTGCCATCAGTGAGTCCAGGGGGCTGGGCGAGCAGTACTTC.

This clone has just one count. A junction boundary mismatches the germline segment, possibly from a read error. The chain is built from TRBV7-9 and TRBJ2-5, with 8 nucleotides matching TRBD1. This CDR3 spans 14 amino acids. Germline CDR1 SEHNR, CDR2 FQNEAQ (reference sequence). This CDR3 is CSSSPTGDGETQYF. The CDR3 DNA reads TGTTCCAGCAGCCCGACAGGGGATGGGGAGACCCAGTACTTC.

The chain employs TRBV30 and TRBJ1-2; D is perhaps TRBD1 (5 bases). In germline, CDR1 is GTSNPN, CDR2 SVGIG (reference sequence). This CDR3 contains 15 residues. Trimming stripped 1 base from V and 0 bases from J, with 12 bases between. The CDR3 DNA sequence: TGTGCCTGGAGTGAGTGGGGGAGGACTAACTATGGCTACACCTTC. As protein: CAWSEWGRTNYGYTF. Based on the CDR3 plus reference TRBV30 and TRBJ1-2, the full variable domain is SQTIHQWPATLVQPVGSPLSLECTVEGTSNPNLYWYRQAAGRGLQLLFYSVGIGQISSEVPQNLSASRPQDRQFILSSKKLLLSDSGFYLCAWSEWGRTNYGYTFGSGTRLTVV.

This chain joins TRBV6-5 and TRBJ2-7, with TRBD2 matching over 9 bases. The germline V gene has CDR1 MNHEY and CDR2 SVGAGI. With 7 bases clipped from V and 7 bases from J, the junction kept 14 bases outside the gene matches. This CDR3 region has 15 residues. DNA for the CDR3: TGTGCCAGCAATCAGGGCATAGCGGGAGAAAGAGAGCAGTACTTC. Amino acids: CASNQGIAGEREQYF.

V is TRBV19 and J is TRBJ1-2; TRBD1 agrees at 10 bases. The CDR3 runs 15 residues. J gave up 2 bases and V 4 bases, and 4 bases lay outside the gene matches. Per the germline V gene, CDR1 is LNHDA and CDR2 is SQIVND (reference sequence). CDR3 amino acids: CASSTGQGLNYGYTF. CDR3 DNA: TGTGCCAGTAGTACGGGACAGGGGCTAAACTATGGCTACACCTTC.

Points on this clone: One end of the junction is discordant with germline, which a read error may explain. CDR3 bases: TGTGCCAGCGGCTTAGCCCGCCAGAGGGTGCCCGAAGCTTTCTTT. Amino acids: CASGLARQRVPEAFF. The rearrangement links TRBV7-8 to TRBJ1-1; no reliable D call. This CDR3 is built from 15 residues. Germline values: CDR1 SGHVS, CDR2 FQNEAQ.

The rearrangement links TRBV7-2 to TRBJ1-1; D remains ambiguous. Germline V gene data show CDR1 as SGHTA and CDR2 as FQGNSA. This CDR3 has 15 residues. V lost 2 bases and J 1 base, leaving 11 bases between the germline ends. In DNA, the CDR3 is TGTGCCAGCAGCTTATGGCAGGCTCAGAACACTGAAGCTTTCTTT. Its protein is CASSLWQAQNTEAFF.

This clone has just a few counts. V and J are TRBV4-1 and TRBJ1-3; D gene unclear. The germline V gene encodes CDR1 MGHRA and CDR2 YSYEKL. This CDR3 has 14 residues. Trimming pared 1 base from V and 7 bases from J, leaving 11 bases between. CDR3 nucleotide sequence: TGCGCCAGCAGCCAAGTCTTCGGGGTGAACACCATATATTTT. Translated: CASSQVFGVNTIYF.

The V gene is TRBV2, the J gene TRBJ2-3; maybe TRBD2 (6 bases). CDR3 length: 17 residues. Between the trimmed V and J ends, which lost 6 bases and 0 bases, there was a span of 19 bases. Germline V gene data show CDR1 as SNHLY and CDR2 as FYNNEI. For the CDR3, the DNA is TGTGCCAGCAGGGTGTACTTAGCGGCTCTTAGCACAGATACGCAGTATTTT. It is translated as CASRVYLAALSTDTQYF.

The chain links TRBV6-5 to TRBJ1-5, with 8 bases identical to TRBD1. Trimming removed 0 bases from V and 9 bases from J; junction bases left unmatched: 4. The CDR3 runs to 14 residues. CDR1 is MNHEY, CDR2 SVGAGI, per germline. In DNA form, the CDR3 reads TGTGCCAGCAGTTACTCGACAGGGGAAGGGCCCCAGCATTTT. Translation: CASSYSTGEGPQHF.

The chain recombines TRBV4-1 with TRBJ2-1, with 10 bases lining up with TRBD2. This CDR3 region has 16 residues. Germline V gene sequence: CDR1 MGHRA, CDR2 YSYEKL. Germline trimming cut 1 base from V and 7 bases from J; bases unmatched to any gene: 7. The CDR3 bases are TGCGCCAGCAGCCAAGTAGGACTAGCGGTGGGTAATGAGCAGTTCTTC. Translation gives CASSQVGLAVGNEQFF.

Turning to this clone: The junction departs from germline at one end; a sequencing error may be responsible. V and J are TRBV6-1 and TRBJ2-7; a weak D match, TRBD1 (6 bases). The germline V gene encodes CDR1 MNHNS and CDR2 SASEGT. The CDR3 runs 11 residues. The chain's CDR3 is CASSESRQADF. The CDR3 DNA reads as TGTGCCAGCAGTGAATCGCGACAGGCCGACTTC.

This clone was found a few times. This chain joins TRBV5-1 and TRBJ1-3; a possible D gene is TRBD1 (5 bases). The CDR3 spans 16 residues. V lost 0 bases to trimming and J lost 3 bases, with 13 bases between them. CDR1 and CDR2 from the germline V gene are SGHRS and YFSETQ. CDR3 sequence reads: CASSLAAGLRGNTIYF. CDR3 in DNA: TGCGCCAGCAGCTTGGCCGCAGGGTTACGTGGAAACACCATATATTTT.

This sequence joins TRBV18 and TRBJ2-1; D uncertain. Germline V gives CDR1 KGHSH, CDR2 LQKENI. CDR3 size: 11 residues. V shed 6 bases and J shed 8 bases, with 8 bases lying between them. The DNA for the CDR3 is TGTGCCAGCTCCCCCGCAGATGAGCAGTTCTTC. Its protein is CASSPADEQFF. Drawing the rest from reference TRBV18 and TRBJ2-1, the complete variable domain is NAGVMQNPRHLVRRRGQEARLRCSPMKGHSHVYWYRQLPEEGLKFMVYLQKENIIDESGMPKERFSAEFPKEGPSILRIQQVVRGDSAAYFCASSPADEQFFGPGTRLTVL.

This chain connects TRBV4-2 to TRBJ2-3, with 10 bases matching TRBD2. The V gene end was trimmed by 0 bases and the J gene end by 3 bases; junction bases not matched to a gene: 6. The CDR3 has 17 amino acids. From germline, CDR1 is LGHNA and CDR2 YNFKEQ. CDR3 coding DNA: TGTGCCAGCAGCCAAGAGGCTAGCGGGAGTGGGACAGATACGCAGTATTTT. This translates into CASSQEASGSGTDTQYF.

V usage is TRBV5-1 and J usage is TRBJ2-7; 7 nucleotides agree with TRBD1. J was trimmed by 5 bases and V by 4 bases; bases with no gene match: 9. This CDR3 spans 14 amino acids. Germline CDR1 is SGHRS and CDR2 is YFSETQ. The CDR3 sequence: CASSREGGQDEQYF. Here the CDR3 DNA reads TGCGCCAGCAGCCGCGAAGGGGGCCAAGACGAGCAGTACTTC.

CDR3: CASSFKQDEQFF. In nucleotides, the CDR3 is TGTGCCAGCAGTTTTAAACAGGATGAGCAGTTCTTC. The chain combines TRBV27 with TRBJ2-1, with D maybe TRBD1 (5 bases). This CDR3 spans 12 amino acids. CDR1 is MNHEY, CDR2 SMNVEV, per germline (reference sequence). V lost 3 bases to trimming and J lost 8 bases, with 8 bases between them.

The J gene is TRBJ2-7, the V gene TRBV27, with a weak D call TRBD1 (6 bases). The CDR3 spans 11 residues. V was trimmed by 5 bases and J by 7 bases, leaving 9 bases between them. CDR1 and CDR2 (germline): MNHEY, SMNVEV (reference sequence). The CDR3 region has the DNA TGTGCCAGCAGTGCACAGGGAGAGCAGTACTTC. Translated, it gives CASSAQGEQYF.

The chain carries TRBV27 and TRBJ2-7, with TRBD1 matching 7 bases. Germline trimming cut 3 bases from V and 4 bases from J; bases unmatched to any gene: 6. The CDR3 extends over 14 amino acids. CDR1 MNHEY and CDR2 SMNVEV come from the germline V gene (reference sequence). Here the CDR3 reads CASSLGKGAYEQYF. CDR3 bases: TGTGCCAGCAGTTTGGGAAAGGGGGCTTACGAGCAGTACTTC.

The table lists this clone with a count of one. The V gene is TRBV4-2, the J gene TRBJ2-5; 9 bases are a match to TRBD2. Matching the DNA end better, TRBJ2-7 makes the J call doubtful. This CDR3 is built from 16 residues. In germline, CDR1 is LGHNA, CDR2 YNFKEQ. The CDR3 bases are TGTGCCAGCAGCCAAAGGGCTAGCGGGGCCCCCTACGAGCAGTACTTC. Residues: CASSQRASGAPYEQYF.

V and J are TRBV5-1 and TRBJ2-4; D is possibly TRBD2 (6 bases). This CDR3 has 13 amino acids. Germline V CDR1 and CDR2: SGHRS, YFSETQ. V was clipped by 6 bases and J by 15 bases, with 22 bases between them. The CDR3 DNA reads as TGCGCCAGCACCCACAGAACTTTGGGAGGCGGGTACTTC. This translates into CASTHRTLGGGYF.